This TCR beta chain was obtained from a study of STAT5B mutations in CD4+ large granular lymphocyte leukemia. About the research overall: The CDR3 'QG' motif was associated with a particular HLA allele among healthy donors.

Whole-study findings and limits: Patient CD4-sorted repertoires stayed more clonal than healthy ones after leukemic-clone removal.

In the case of this clone: Its antigen is undetermined.

Sequencing was at survey level. TCRdb's copy holds only in-frame clones and misses some; the assay was immunoSEQ multiplex PCR. Found here are under 40,000 clones, more than 75% of them singletons; the top ten hold over 2%. What was sequenced was CD4+ T cells from blood buffy coats. The receptor was derived from a human donor in good health.

The CDR3 region has the DNA TGTGCCAGCAGACTCCCACTGGGGGGCAATCAGCCCCAGCATTTT. Translated, it gives CASRLPLGGNQPQHF. The gene calls are TRBV6-1 and TRBJ1-5, with D perhaps TRBD1 (5 bases). Per the germline V gene, CDR1 is MNHNS and CDR2 is SASEGT. The CDR3 runs to 15 residues. Trimming took 6 bases from V and 2 from J, leaving 14 bases between them.